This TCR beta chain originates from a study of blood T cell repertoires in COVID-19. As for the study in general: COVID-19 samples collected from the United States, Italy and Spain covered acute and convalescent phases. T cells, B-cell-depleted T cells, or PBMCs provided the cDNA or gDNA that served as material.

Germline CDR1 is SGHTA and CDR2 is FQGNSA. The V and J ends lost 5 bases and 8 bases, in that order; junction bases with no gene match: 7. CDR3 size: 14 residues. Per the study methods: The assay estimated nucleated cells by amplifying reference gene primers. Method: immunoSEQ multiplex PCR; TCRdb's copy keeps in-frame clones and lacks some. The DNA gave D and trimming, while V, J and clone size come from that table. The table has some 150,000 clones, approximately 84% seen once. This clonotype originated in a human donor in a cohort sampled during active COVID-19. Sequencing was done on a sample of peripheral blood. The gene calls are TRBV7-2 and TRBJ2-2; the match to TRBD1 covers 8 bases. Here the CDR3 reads CASSPDRVVGELFF. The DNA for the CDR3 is TGTGCCAGCAGCCCGGACAGGGTTGTGGGGGAGCTGTTTTTT.